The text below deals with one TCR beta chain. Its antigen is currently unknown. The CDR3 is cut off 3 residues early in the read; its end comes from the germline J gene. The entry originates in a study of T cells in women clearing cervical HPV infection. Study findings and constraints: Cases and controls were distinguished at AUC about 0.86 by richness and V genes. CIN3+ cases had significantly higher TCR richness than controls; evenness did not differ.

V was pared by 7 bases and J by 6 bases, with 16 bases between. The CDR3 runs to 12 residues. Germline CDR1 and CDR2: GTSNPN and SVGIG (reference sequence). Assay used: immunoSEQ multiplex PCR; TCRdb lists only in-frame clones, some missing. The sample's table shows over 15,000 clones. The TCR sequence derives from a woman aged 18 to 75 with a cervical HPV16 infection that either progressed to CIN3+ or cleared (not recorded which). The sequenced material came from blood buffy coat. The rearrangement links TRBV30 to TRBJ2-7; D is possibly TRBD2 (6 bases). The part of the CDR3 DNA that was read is TGTGCCTCTCTCGGAGCCGGGGGCGAG. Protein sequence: CASLGAGGE. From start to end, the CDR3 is CASLGAGGEQYF. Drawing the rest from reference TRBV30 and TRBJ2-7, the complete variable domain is SQTIHQWPATLVQPVGSPLSLECTVEGTSNPNLYWYRQAAGRGLQLLFYSVGIGQISSEVPQNLSASRPQDRQFILSSKKLLLSDSGFYLCASLGAGGEQYFGPGTRLTVT.